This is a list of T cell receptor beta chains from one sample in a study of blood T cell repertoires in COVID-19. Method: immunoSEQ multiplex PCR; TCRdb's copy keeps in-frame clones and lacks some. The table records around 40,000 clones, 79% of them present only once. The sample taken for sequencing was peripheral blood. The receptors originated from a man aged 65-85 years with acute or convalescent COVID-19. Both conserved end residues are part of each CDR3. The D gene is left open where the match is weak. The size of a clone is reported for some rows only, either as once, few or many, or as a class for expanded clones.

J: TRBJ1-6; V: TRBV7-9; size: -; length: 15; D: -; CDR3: CASSLSPSNESPLHF; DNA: TGTGCCAGCAGCTTAAGCCCCTCGAATGAGTCACCCCTCCACTTT
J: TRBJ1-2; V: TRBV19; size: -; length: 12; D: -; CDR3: CASSILSGGYTF; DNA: TGTGCCAGTAGTATTTTAAGCGGGGGCTACACCTTC
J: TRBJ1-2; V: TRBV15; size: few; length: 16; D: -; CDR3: CATSRSFDSRYYGYTF; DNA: TGTGCCACCAGCAGATCGTTTGACAGCCGCTACTATGGCTACACCTTC
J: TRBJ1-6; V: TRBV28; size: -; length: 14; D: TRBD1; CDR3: CASSLGTDNSPLHF; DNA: TGTGCCAGCAGTTTAGGGACAGATAATTCACCCCTCCACTTT
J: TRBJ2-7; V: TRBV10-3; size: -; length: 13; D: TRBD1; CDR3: CAISSDRGYEQYF; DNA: TGTGCCATCAGCTCCGACAGGGGTTACGAGCAGTACTTC
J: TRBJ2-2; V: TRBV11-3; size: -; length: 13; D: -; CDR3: CASSLHQAGELFF; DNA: TGTGCCAGCAGCTTACACCAGGCCGGGGAGCTGTTTTTT
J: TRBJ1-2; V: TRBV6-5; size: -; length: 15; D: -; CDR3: CASSPPGGNGYGYTF; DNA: TGTGCCAGCAGTCCCCCGGGGGGTAACGGCTATGGCTACACCTTC
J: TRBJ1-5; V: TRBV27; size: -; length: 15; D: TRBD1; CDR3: CASSLLAGGNQPQHF; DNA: TGTGCCAGCAGTTTACTGGCAGGGGGAAATCAGCCCCAGCATTTT
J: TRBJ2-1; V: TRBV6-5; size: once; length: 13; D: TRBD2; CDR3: CALGGSSYNEQFF; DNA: TGTGCCCTGGGGGGGAGCTCCTACAATGAGCAGTTCTTC
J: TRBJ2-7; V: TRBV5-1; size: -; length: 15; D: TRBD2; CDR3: CASSLGGSFSYEQYF; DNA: TGCGCCAGCAGCTTGGGCGGGAGCTTCTCCTACGAGCAGTACTTC
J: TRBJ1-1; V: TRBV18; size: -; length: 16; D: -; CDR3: CASSPPGGRAGTEAFF; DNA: TGTGCCAGCTCACCACCGGGAGGCAGGGCGGGCACTGAAGCTTTCTTT
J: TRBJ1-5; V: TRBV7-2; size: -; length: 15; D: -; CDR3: CASIEQGGSNQPQHF; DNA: TGTGCCAGCATCGAACAGGGAGGGAGCAATCAGCCCCAGCATTTT
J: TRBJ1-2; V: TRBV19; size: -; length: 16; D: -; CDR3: CASSIGAAIPAGGYTF; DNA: TGTGCCAGTAGTATCGGGGCAGCCATTCCGGCGGGGGGCTACACCTTC
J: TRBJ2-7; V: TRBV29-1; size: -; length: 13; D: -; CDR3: CSVEGRAGREQYF; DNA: TGCAGCGTTGAAGGACGGGCAGGGAGGGAGCAGTACTTC
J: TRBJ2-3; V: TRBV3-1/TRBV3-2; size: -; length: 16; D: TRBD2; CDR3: CASSQELAGVLNTQYF; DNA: TGTGCCAGCAGCCAAGAGTTAGCGGGAGTGTTAAATACGCAGTATTTT
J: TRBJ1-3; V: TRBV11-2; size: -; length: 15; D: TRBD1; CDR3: CASSPGQVSGNTIYF; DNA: TGTGCCAGCAGCCCGGGACAGGTCTCTGGAAACACCATATATTTT
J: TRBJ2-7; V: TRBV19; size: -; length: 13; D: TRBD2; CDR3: CASRSAGGDEQYF; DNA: TGTGCCAGTAGGTCAGCGGGAGGCGACGAGCAGTACTTC
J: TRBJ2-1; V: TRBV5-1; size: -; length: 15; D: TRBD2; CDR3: CASSLALAGYNEQFF; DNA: TGCGCCAGCAGCTTGGCCCTAGCGGGGTACAATGAGCAGTTCTTC
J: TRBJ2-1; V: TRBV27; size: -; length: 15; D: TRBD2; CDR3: CASGISGRWADEQFF; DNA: TGTGCCAGCGGGATTAGCGGGAGATGGGCGGATGAGCAGTTCTTC
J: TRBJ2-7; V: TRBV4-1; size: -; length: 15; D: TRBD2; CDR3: CASSGRTSENYEQYF; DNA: TGCGCCAGCAGCGGGCGGACTAGCGAGAACTACGAGCAGTACTTC
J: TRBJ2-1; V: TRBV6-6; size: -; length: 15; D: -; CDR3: CASNNRVGPYNEQFF; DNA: TGTGCCAGCAATAACAGGGTGGGCCCCTACAATGAGCAGTTCTTC
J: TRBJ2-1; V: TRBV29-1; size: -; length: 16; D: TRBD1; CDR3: CSVRTGPESTYNEQFF; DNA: TGCAGCGTTCGGACAGGGCCAGAAAGTACCTACAATGAGCAGTTCTTC
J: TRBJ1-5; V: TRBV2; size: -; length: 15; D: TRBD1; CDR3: CASIRDREGVQPQHF; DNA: TGTGCCAGCATTCGGGACAGGGAGGGGGTTCAGCCCCAGCATTTT
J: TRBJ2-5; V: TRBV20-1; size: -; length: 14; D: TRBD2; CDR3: CSASWGGSEETQYF; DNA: TGCAGTGCTAGTTGGGGCGGGAGCGAAGAGACCCAGTACTTC